This TCR beta chain was sequenced during a study of blood T cells in healthy people across ages. The study's findings and limits: Donor CMV status, an unknown factor, possibly confounded changes in expanded clonotypes. More naive CD4+ cells and higher diversity were found in long-lived than in aged donors.

Of note for this clonotype: The antigen remains unidentified.

Peripheral blood, around 10 milliliters per donor, was collected. With a J-beta primer mix and a sample-barcoded 5' primer, a second PCR ran roughly 6 to 12 cycles. TCRdb independently ran MiXCR on the 5' RACE reads; one entry per CDR3 protein. The sample has 700,000 or so distinct CDR3 sequences, about 24% seen once. The sample taken for sequencing was blood. This receptor was taken from a man between 65 and 85 years old in good health.

The CDR3 DNA reads TGCAGCGTTGTTTGGTGGGCTACCGATACGCAGTATTTT. It translates to CSVVWWATDTQYF. The V gene is TRBV29-1, the J gene TRBJ2-3; D unresolved. Germline V CDR1 and CDR2: SQVTM, ANQGSEA. Trimming took 4 bases from V and 6 from J, leaving 14 bases between them. The CDR3 contains 13 residues.